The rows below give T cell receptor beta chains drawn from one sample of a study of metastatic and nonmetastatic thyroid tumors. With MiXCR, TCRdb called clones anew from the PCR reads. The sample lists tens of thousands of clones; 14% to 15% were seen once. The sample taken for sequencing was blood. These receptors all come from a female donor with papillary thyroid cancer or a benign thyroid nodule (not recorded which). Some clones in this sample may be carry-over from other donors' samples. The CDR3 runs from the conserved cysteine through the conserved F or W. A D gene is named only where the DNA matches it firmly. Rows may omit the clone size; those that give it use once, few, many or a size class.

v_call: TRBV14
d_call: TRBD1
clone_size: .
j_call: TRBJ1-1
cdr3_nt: TGTGCCAGCAGCCCTTTGGTCCGGGACAGGGGTGACAGGCGCACTGAAGCTCTCTTT
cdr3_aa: CASSPLVRDRGDRRTEALF

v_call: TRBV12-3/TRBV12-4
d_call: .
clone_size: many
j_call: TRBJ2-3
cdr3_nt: TGTGCCAGCAGTTTGCTCGTGACAGGTGCCACAGATACGCAGTATTTT
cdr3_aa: CASSLLVTGATDTQYF

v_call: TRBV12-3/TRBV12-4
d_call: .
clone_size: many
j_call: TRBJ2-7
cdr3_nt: TGTGCCAGCAGTTTAGTCTTAGGATCCTACGAGCAGTACTTC
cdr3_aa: CASSLVLGSYEQYF

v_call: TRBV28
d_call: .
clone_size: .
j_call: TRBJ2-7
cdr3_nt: TGTACCAGCAGCTCCCTGGGCGGGGGCCTTCCGAGGGAGCAGTACTTC
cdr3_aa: CTSSSLGGGLPREQYF

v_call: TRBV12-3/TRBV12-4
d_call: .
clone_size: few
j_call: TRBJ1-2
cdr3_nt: TGTGCCAGCACCATTAGCGGGGGACGCTATTTCTACACCTTC
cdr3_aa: CASTISGGRYFYTF

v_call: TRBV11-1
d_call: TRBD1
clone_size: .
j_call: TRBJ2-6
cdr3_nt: TGTGCCTGCAGCAGCTTGGGACAGTGGAAACCCTCTGGGGCCAACGTCCTGACTTTC
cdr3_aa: CACSSLGQWKPSGANVLTF

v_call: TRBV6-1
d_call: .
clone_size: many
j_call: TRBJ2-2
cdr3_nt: TGTGCCAGCAGTGTACGGACGGAGAACACCGGGGAGCTGTTTTTT
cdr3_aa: CASSVRTENTGELFF

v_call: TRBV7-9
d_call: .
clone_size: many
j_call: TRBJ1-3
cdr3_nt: TGTGCCAGCAGCTTAGACCGTTCCGGAAACACCATATATTTT
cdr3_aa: CASSLDRSGNTIYF

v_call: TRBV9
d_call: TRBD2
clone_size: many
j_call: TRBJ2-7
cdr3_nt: TGTGCCAGCAGCGTCGGGAGGACGGCAGACTACGAGCAGTACTTC
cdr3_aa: CASSVGRTADYEQYF

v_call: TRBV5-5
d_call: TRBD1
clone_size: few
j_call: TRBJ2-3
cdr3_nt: TGTGCCAGCAGCTTGTATACAGGGGGCGGAAATACGCAGTATTTT
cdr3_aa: CASSLYTGGGNTQYF

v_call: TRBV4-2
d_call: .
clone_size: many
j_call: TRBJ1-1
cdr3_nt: TGTGCCAGCAGCCAAGATCTGTTGAACACTGAAGCTTTCTTT
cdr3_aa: CASSQDLLNTEAFF

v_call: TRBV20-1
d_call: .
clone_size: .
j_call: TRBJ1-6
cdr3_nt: TGCAGTGCTAGCGAAGGGGCGAACCTTAGGAATAATTCACCACTACACTTT
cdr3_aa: CSASEGANLRNNSPLHF

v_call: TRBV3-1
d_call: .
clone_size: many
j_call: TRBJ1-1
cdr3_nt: TGTGCCAGCAGCCAAGACAGGGATTGGGGGCAACCTGAAGCTTTCTTT
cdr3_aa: CASSQDRDWGQPEAFF

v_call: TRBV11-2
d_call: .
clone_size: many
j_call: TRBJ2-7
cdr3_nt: TGTGCCAGCAGCTTACTAGCGTTCACCTACGAGCAGTACTTC
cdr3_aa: CASSLLAFTYEQYF

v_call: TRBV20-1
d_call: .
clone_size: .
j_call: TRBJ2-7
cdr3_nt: TGCAGTGCTAGAGATCGAGGAGGCAGGGATGAGTACGAGCAGTACTTC
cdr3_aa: CSARDRGGRDEYEQYF

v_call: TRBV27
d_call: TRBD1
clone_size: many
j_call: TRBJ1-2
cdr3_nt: TGTGCCAGCAGTTTATCGGCAGGGGGGAGGTATGGCTACACCTTC
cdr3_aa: CASSLSAGGRYGYTF

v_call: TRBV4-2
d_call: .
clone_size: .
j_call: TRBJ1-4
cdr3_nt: TGTGCCAGCAGCCTCTCCTGGACACAAGCTAATGAAAAACTGTTTTTT
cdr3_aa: CASSLSWTQANEKLFF

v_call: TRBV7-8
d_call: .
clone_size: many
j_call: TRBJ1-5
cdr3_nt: TGTGCCAGCAGCTTAAACGAGGGTGGTATTGCGCCCCAGCATTTT
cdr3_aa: CASSLNEGGIAPQHF

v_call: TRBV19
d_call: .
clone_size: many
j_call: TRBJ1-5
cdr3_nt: TGTGCCAGTAATGGGGTGAGCAATCAGCCCCAGCATTTT
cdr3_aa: CASNGVSNQPQHF

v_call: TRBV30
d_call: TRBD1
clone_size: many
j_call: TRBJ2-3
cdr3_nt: TGTGCCTGGAAGACAGGGGGGTCAGATACGCAGTATTTT
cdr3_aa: CAWKTGGSDTQYF

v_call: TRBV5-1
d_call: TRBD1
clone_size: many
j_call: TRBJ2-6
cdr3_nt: TGCGCCAGCAAGCGCCACGAGACAGGGACTGGGGCCAACGTCCTGACTTTC
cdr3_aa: CASKRHETGTGANVLTF

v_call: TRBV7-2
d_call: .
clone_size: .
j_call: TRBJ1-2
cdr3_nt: TGTGCCAGCAGCACCGCAGGGCCGGTGGGATATGGCTACACCTTC
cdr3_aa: CASSTAGPVGYGYTF

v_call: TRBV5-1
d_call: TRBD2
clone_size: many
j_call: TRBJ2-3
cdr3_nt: TGCGCCAGCAGCTTGACGGGGACTAGCGGTGGAGATACGCAGTATTTT
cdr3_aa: CASSLTGTSGGDTQYF

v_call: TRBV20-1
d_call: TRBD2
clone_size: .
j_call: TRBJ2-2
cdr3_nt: TGCAGTGCTAGAGACCTAGCGGGCCCGTGGGGGAACACCGGGGAGCTGTTTTTT
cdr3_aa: CSARDLAGPWGNTGELFF

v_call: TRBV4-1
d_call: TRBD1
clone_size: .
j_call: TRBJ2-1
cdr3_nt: TGCGCCAGCAGCCCCGGACAGGGACCCTACAATGAGCAGTTCTTC
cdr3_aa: CASSPGQGPYNEQFF

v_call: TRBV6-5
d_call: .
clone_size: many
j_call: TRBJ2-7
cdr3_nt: TGTGCCAGCAGTTACTCTTCGGGGCCCAACAGGGAGCAGTACTTC
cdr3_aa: CASSYSSGPNREQYF

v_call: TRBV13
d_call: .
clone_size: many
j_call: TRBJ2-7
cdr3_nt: TGTGCCAGCAGCTTAGGTGGGACAACAGCACCCTCCACCTACGAGCAGTACTTC
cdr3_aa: CASSLGGTTAPSTYEQYF

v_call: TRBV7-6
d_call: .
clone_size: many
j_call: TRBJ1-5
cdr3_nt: TGTGCCAGCAGCTCGTCCGAGGGGCACAATCAGCCCCAGCATTTT
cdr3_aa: CASSSSEGHNQPQHF

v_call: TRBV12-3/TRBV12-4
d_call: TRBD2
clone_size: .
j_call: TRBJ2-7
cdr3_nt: TGTGCCAGCAGGGGACTAGCGGTTGAGCAGTACTTC
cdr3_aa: CASRGLAVEQYF